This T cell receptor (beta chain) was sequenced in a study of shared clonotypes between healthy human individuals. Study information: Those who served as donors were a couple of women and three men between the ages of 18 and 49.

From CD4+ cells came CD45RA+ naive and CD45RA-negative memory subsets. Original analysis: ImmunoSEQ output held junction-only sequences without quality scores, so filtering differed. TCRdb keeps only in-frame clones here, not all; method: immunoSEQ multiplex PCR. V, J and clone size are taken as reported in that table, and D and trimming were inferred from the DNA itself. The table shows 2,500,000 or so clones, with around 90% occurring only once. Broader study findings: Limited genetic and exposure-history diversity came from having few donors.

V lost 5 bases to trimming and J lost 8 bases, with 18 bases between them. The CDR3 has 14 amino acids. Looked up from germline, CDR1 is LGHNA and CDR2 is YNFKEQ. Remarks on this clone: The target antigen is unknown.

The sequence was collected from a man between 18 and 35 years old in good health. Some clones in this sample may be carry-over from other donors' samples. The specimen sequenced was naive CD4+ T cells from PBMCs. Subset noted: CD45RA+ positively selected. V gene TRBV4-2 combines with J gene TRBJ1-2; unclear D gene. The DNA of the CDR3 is TGTGCCAGCAGCTCCACGGGGATGGGTGGCGGCTACACCTTC. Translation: CASSSTGMGGGYTF.